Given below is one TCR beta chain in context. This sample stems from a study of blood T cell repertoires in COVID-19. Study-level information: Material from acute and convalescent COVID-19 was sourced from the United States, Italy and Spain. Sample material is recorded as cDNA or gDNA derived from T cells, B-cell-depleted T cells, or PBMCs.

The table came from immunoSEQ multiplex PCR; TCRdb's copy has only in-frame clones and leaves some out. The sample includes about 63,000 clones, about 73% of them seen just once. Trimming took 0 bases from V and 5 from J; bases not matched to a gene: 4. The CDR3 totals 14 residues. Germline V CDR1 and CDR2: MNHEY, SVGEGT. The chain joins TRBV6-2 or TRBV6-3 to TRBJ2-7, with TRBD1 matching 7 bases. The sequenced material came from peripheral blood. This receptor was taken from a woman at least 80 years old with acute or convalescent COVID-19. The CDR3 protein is CASSYSDRNNEQYF. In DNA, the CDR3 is TGTGCCAGCAGTTACTCGGACAGGAACAACGAGCAGTACTTC.